This T cell receptor beta chain was identified in a study of blood T cell repertoires in COVID-19. Study overall: Samples taken during acute and convalescent COVID-19 were collected in the United States, Italy and Spain. The analysed material was cDNA or gDNA that came from T cells, B-cell-depleted T cells, or PBMCs.

The germline V gene has CDR1 MNHEY and CDR2 SVGAGI. Deletions cut 6 bases from V and 0 bases from J, with 15 bases between. The CDR3 has 15 amino acids. Original processing notes: The authors estimated nucleated cell counts from reference gene primer amplification. TCRdb keeps only in-frame clones here, not all; method: immunoSEQ multiplex PCR. The V and J calls and the clone size are those of that table, but D and trimming were determined from the DNA. The table shows 150,000 to 200,000 clones, with under 80% occurring only once. Sequenced: peripheral blood. This receptor was taken from a man aged 45-65 years who had recovered from COVID-19. V gene TRBV6-5 combines with J gene TRBJ2-7; the D gene is possibly TRBD1 (6 bases). The CDR3 DNA sequence: TGTGCCAGCAGAAGAGCTCTGGACAGCTCCTACGAGCAGTACTTC. Translating gives CASRRALDSSYEQYF.